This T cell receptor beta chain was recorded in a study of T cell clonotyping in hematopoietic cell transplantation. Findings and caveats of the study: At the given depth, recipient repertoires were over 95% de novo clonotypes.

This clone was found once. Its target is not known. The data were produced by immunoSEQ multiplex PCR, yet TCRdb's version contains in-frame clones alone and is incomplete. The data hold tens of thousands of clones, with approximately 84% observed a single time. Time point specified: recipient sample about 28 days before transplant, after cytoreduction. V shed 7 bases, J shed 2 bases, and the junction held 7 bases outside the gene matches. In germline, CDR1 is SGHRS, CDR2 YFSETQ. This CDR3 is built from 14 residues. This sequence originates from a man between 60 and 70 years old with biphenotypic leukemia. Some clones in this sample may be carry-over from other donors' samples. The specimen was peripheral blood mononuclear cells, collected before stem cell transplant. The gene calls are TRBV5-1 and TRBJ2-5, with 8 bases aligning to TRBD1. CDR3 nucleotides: TGCGCCAGCTCTCAGGGGGCGATACAAGAGACCCAGTACTTC. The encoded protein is CASSQGAIQETQYF.